The clone carrying this T cell receptor beta chain was seen ten or more times. This sample is part of a study of identical twins. Germline-derived CDR1 and CDR2 are SGHVS and FQNEAQ. The germline V and J ends were trimmed by 3 bases and 3 bases, with 15 bases remaining between them. This CDR3 is built from 16 residues. Healthy Caucasian individuals made up all the donors. After template switching added a universal primer site, the resulting cDNA carried unique molecular identifiers. TCRdb reprocessed the 5' RACE reads via MiXCR and lists one record per CDR3 protein. The repertoire includes some 710,000 distinct CDR3 sequences, around 5.7% of them detected once, and approximately 1.6% sits in the top ten.

The sequence came from a man in his late teens or twenties in good health. Source material: naive T cells sorted from blood. The chain recombines TRBV7-8 with TRBJ1-3, with D perhaps matching TRBD1 (5 bases). The CDR3 bases are TGTGCCAGCAGCTTGGGGCGAACCTCGGATGGAAACACCATATATTTT. Translation gives CASSLGRTSDGNTIYF.